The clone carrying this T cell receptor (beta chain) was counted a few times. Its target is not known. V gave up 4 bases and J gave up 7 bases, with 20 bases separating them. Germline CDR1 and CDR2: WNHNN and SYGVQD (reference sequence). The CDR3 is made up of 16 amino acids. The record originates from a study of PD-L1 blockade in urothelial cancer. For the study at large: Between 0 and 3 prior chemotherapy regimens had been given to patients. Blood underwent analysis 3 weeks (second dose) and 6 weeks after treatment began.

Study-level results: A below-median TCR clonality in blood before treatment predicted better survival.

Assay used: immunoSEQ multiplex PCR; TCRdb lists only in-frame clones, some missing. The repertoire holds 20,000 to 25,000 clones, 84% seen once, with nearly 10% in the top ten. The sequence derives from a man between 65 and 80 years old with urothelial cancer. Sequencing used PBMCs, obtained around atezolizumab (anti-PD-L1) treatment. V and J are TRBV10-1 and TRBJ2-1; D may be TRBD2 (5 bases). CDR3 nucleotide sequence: TGCGCCAGCAGTGCAACCAGGAGGTATACCGAAAATGAGCAGTTCTTC. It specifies CASSATRRYTENEQFF.